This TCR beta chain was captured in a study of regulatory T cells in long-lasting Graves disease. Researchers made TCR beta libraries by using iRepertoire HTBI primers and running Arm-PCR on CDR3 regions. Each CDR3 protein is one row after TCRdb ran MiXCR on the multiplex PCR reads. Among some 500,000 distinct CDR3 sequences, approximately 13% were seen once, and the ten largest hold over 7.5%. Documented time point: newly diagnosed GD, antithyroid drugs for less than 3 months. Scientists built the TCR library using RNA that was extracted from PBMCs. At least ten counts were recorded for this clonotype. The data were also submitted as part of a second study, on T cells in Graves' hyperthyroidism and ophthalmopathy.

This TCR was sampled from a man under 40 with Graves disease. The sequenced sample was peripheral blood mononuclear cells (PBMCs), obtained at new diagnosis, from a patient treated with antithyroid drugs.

The chain's CDR3 is CSARSTWEETQYF. CDR3 bases: TGCAGTGCGCGTTCAACATGGGAAGAGACCCAGTACTTC. V and J are TRBV20-1 and TRBJ2-5; D is ambiguous. CDR1 and CDR2 (germline): DFQATT, SNEGSKA (reference sequence). This CDR3 comprises 13 residues. The V gene lost 6 bases and the J gene lost 3 bases, with 14 bases spanning the gap.